Shown below are 18 T cell receptor beta chains from a single sample sequenced in a study of blood T cell repertoires in COVID-19. TCRdb keeps only in-frame clones here, not all; method: immunoSEQ multiplex PCR. The sample carries under 250,000 clones, around four fifths recorded once. Source material: peripheral blood. The receptors shown here come from a man aged 40-49 years with acute or convalescent COVID-19.

The chain uses TRBV5-1 and TRBJ2-5, with 7 positions matching TRBD1. CDR3 size: 15 residues. V lost 5 bases to trimming and J lost 1 base; unmatched junction nucleotides: 8. Germline assignment: CDR1 SGHRS and CDR2 YFSETQ. The CDR3 is CASRSRQGPQETQYF. In nucleotides, the CDR3 is TGCGCCAGCAGATCTCGACAGGGCCCCCAAGAGACCCAGTACTTC.

The CDR3 coding sequence is TGTGCCAGCAGCTTGGCACTTCAAGAGACCCAGTACTTC. Its protein product is CASSLALQETQYF. V is TRBV5-4 and J is TRBJ2-5; no clear D. CDR3 length: 13 amino acids. Trimming removed 0 bases from V and 2 bases from J, with 5 bases in between. Germline V gene data show CDR1 as SGHNT and CDR2 as YYREEE (reference sequence).

V gene TRBV30 combines with J gene TRBJ2-3, with TRBD1 identical over 11 bases. Trimming took 2 bases from V and 5 from J; bases not matched to a gene: 6. The CDR3 is 15 amino acids. CDR1 is GTSNPN and CDR2 is SVGIG in the germline V gene (reference sequence). The CDR3 reads CAWSPGQGAGDTQYF. The CDR3 bases are TGTGCCTGGAGTCCTGGACAGGGGGCAGGAGATACGCAGTATTTT.

V gene TRBV7-2 combines with J gene TRBJ1-5, with 10 bases matching TRBD1. Germline values: CDR1 SGHTA, CDR2 FQGNSA. This CDR3 is 14 amino acids long. The V segment lost 5 bases and the J segment 7 bases; nucleotides outside the gene matches: 5. The CDR3 is CASSPGQGSQPQHF. The CDR3 coding sequence is TGTGCCAGCAGCCCGGGACAGGGGAGCCAGCCCCAGCATTTT.

This chain links TRBV20-1 with TRBJ2-1; weak D call: TRBD1 (5 bases). Trimming shortened V by 2 bases and J by 9 bases, and 8 bases separated the two germline ends. CDR1 and CDR2 (germline): DFQATT, SNEGSKA (reference sequence). The CDR3 extends over 11 amino acids. The chain's CDR3 is CSARLRGEQFF. The CDR3, as DNA: TGCAGTGCTAGACTTAGGGGTGAGCAGTTCTTC.

The chain has TRBV7-9 and TRBJ2-1; 8 bases match TRBD1. This CDR3 contains 14 residues. Germline V gives CDR1 SEHNR, CDR2 FQNEAQ (reference sequence). Trimming cost V 3 bases and J 9 bases; bases outside gene matches: 7. The chain's CDR3 is CASSLRGQVGEQFF. The CDR3 nucleotides read TGTGCCAGCAGCTTGAGGGGACAGGTTGGTGAGCAGTTCTTC.

This rearrangement joins TRBV24-1 to TRBJ2-1; 7 bases line up with TRBD2. Germline-derived CDR1 and CDR2 are KGHDR and SFDVKD. J lost 4 bases, V lost 2 bases, and 13 bases had no gene match. The CDR3 sequence is 18 residues long. CDR3 coding DNA: TGTGCCACCAGTGATTCGACTCCGACGGCGGGAGTTTACAATGAGCAGTTCTTC. Residues: CATSDSTPTAGVYNEQFF.

The rearrangement links TRBV2 to TRBJ2-5; D perhaps matches TRBD2 (6 bases). This CDR3 is built from 14 residues. Germline V gene sequence: CDR1 SNHLY, CDR2 FYNNEI. The V and J ends lost 5 bases and 2 bases respectively, with 12 bases between them. The chain's CDR3 is CASSPLGGQETQYF. In nucleotides, the CDR3 is TGTGCCAGCAGTCCCCTTGGGGGGCAAGAGACCCAGTACTTC.

The chain links TRBV19 to TRBJ2-1; 16 nucleotides agree with TRBD2. The CDR3 loop spans 19 amino acids. V shed 4 bases and J 0 bases; nucleotides not matched to a gene: 6. Germline CDR1 reads LNHDA; CDR2 reads SQIVND (reference sequence). The CDR3 loop reads CASSTGLAGGLSSYNEQFF. The CDR3, as DNA: TGTGCCAGTAGTACGGGACTAGCGGGAGGGTTAAGCTCCTACAATGAGCAGTTCTTC.

The chain combines TRBV7-9 with TRBJ2-2; D may be TRBD2 (6 bases). The germline gives CDR1 SEHNR, CDR2 FQNEAQ (reference sequence). The V gene lost 4 bases and the J gene lost 5 bases, with 11 bases spanning the gap. The CDR3 runs to 14 residues. The CDR3 protein is CASSWGLSTGELFF. The CDR3 DNA follows: TGTGCCAGCAGCTGGGGACTCTCTACCGGGGAGCTGTTTTTT. Together with reference TRBV7-9 and TRBJ2-2, the CDR3 gives the full variable domain: DTGVSQNPRHKITKRGQNVTFRCDPISEHNRLYWYRQTLGQGPEFLTYFQNEAQLEKSRLLSDRFSAERPKGSFSTLEIQRTEQGDSAMYLCASSWGLSTGELFFGEGSRLTVL.

V usage is TRBV4-1 and J usage is TRBJ1-1, with 7 bases identical to TRBD1. The CDR3 runs to 16 residues. CDR1 is MGHRA and CDR2 is YSYEKL in the germline V gene. Trimming cost V 0 bases and J 4 bases; bases outside gene matches: 8. The CDR3 nucleotides are TGCGCCAGCAGCCAAGAAGGGGGCAGGGGGAGCACTGAAGCTTTCTTT. This encodes CASSQEGGRGSTEAFF.

This clone was counted only a few times. The gene calls are TRBV30 and TRBJ1-2; possible D gene TRBD1, 5 bases. There are 12 residues in the CDR3. Germline CDR1 and CDR2: GTSNPN and SVGIG (reference sequence). Between the trimmed V and J ends, which lost 8 bases and 3 bases, there was a span of 13 bases. Written as DNA, the CDR3 is TGTGCCGGCGGGGGGAAGGACTATGGCTACACCTTC. Its protein is CAGGGKDYGYTF.

The genes are TRBV10-2 and TRBJ1-4, with TRBD1 matching 9 bases. Trimming at V came to 6 bases and at J to 8 bases, leaving 10 bases not matched to a gene. Germline loops: CDR1 WSHSY, CDR2 SAAADI. The length of the CDR3 is 15 residues. The CDR3 nucleotides are TGCGCCAGCAGGGGGGGGACAGGGAGTGGGGAAAAACTGTTTTTT. Protein product: CASRGGTGSGEKLFF.

This chain connects TRBV21-1 to TRBJ2-7; TRBD2, the table's D call, lacks a check against the DNA. TRBV21-1 is assigned pseudogene status. The CDR3 is made up of 15 amino acids. CDR3 region: CASSKRLAGPYEQYF. CDR3 nucleotides: TGTGCCAGCAGCAAAAGGCTAGCGGGGCCCTACGAGCAGTACTTC.

The V call is TRBV11-2, the J call TRBJ1-5; unclear D gene. Per the germline V gene, CDR1 is SGHAT and CDR2 is FQNNGV. V lost 4 bases to trimming and J lost 4 bases, with 11 bases between them. This CDR3 has 14 residues. The CDR3 DNA is TGTGCCAGCAGCTCCTTATCCGGGAATCAGCCCCAGCATTTT. It yields the protein CASSSLSGNQPQHF.

The J gene is TRBJ2-1, the V gene TRBV11-3; the match to TRBD2 covers 9 bases. This CDR3 comprises 18 residues. V was pared by 0 bases and J by 1 base, with 7 bases of the junction left unmatched. Germline assignment: CDR1 SGHNT and CDR2 YENEEA. CDR3 protein: CASSLDGVAGVSYNEQFF. The DNA of the CDR3 is TGTGCCAGCAGCTTAGATGGGGTAGCGGGAGTGTCCTACAATGAGCAGTTCTTC.

This clone turned up a few times. This sample also contains other DNA sequences that code for the same CDR3. This chain connects TRBV7-3 to TRBJ2-1, with 15 bases identical to TRBD2. In germline, CDR1 is SGHTA, CDR2 FQGTGA. Trimming cost V 5 bases and J 9 bases; bases outside gene matches: 8. The CDR3 has 16 residues. Here the CDR3 reads CASSLGLAGGVGEQFF. Here the CDR3 DNA reads TGTGCCAGCAGCCTGGGACTAGCGGGAGGAGTCGGTGAGCAGTTCTTC.

This CDR3 is CASSLSQGLGSIQETQYF. The CDR3 DNA reads TGTGCCAGCAGTTTATCCCAGGGATTAGGGTCTATTCAAGAGACCCAGTACTTC. The V gene is TRBV28, the J gene TRBJ2-5; a possible D gene is TRBD1 (5 bases). Trimming left V 1 base short and J 2 bases short, with 20 bases between. This CDR3 is 18 amino acids long. Germline lookup yields CDR1 MDHEN and CDR2 SYDVKM.